These 8 T cell receptor beta chains originate from one sample sequenced in a study of OX40 agonist ivuxolimab in advanced cancers. TCRdb keeps only in-frame clones here, not all; method: immunoSEQ multiplex PCR. The top ten clones hold over 2% of a sample with around 83,000 clones, more than 85% of them seen once. Sequencing used CD4+ or CD8+ T cells sorted from blood, obtained in a trial of the OX40 agonist ivuxolimab. All receptors come from an adult with an advanced solid tumor such as melanoma, head and neck, liver or kidney cancer.

The V and J genes are TRBV6-1 and TRBJ2-1; tentatively, D is TRBD1 or TRBD2 (6 bases each). This CDR3 is 14 amino acids long. The germline V gene has CDR1 MNHNS and CDR2 SASEGT. V gave up 4 bases and J gave up 8 bases, with 15 bases separating them. The CDR3, as DNA: TGTGCCAGCAGTGTGTTTCCAGGGGAGGATGAGCAGTTCTTC. Encoded protein: CASSVFPGEDEQFF.

The chain uses TRBV18 and TRBJ1-1; 8 bases line up with TRBD1. The V segment lost 6 bases and the J segment 4 bases; nucleotides outside the gene matches: 10. In germline, CDR1 is KGHSH, CDR2 LQKENI. CDR3 length: 15 residues. The CDR3 sequence: CASSPKDRVGTEAFF. In DNA, the CDR3 is TGTGCCAGCTCCCCTAAGGACAGGGTCGGCACTGAAGCTTTCTTT.

This chain connects TRBV5-1 to TRBJ1-4, with D uncertain. Germline lookup yields CDR1 SGHRS and CDR2 YFSETQ. V was shortened by 4 bases and J by 0 bases, with 10 bases between the two germline ends. This CDR3 has 15 amino acids. The CDR3 region is CASSPRRATNEKLFF. Here the CDR3 DNA reads TGCGCCAGCAGCCCGCGCCGGGCAACTAATGAAAAACTGTTTTTT. Looking up the rest from reference TRBV5-1 and TRBJ1-4 gives the full variable domain: KAGVTQTPRYLIKTRGQQVTLSCSPISGHRSVSWYQQTPGQGLQFLFEYFSETQRNKGNFPGRFSGRQFSNSRSEMNVSTLELGDSALYLCASSPRRATNEKLFFGSGTQLSVL.

This chain links TRBV6-5 with TRBJ2-3; D gene uncertain. There are 12 residues in the CDR3. Trimming cost V 6 bases and J 6 bases, with 10 bases left between them. Germline values: CDR1 MNHEY, CDR2 SVGAGI. The chain's CDR3 is CASSYPGDTQYF. The CDR3 DNA sequence: TGTGCCAGCAGCTATCCCGGGGATACGCAGTATTTT.

The chain employs TRBV7-6 and TRBJ2-5; 9 bases map to TRBD1. Trimming at V came to 2 bases and at J to 5 bases, leaving 9 bases not matched to a gene. This CDR3 has 16 residues. The germline V gene has CDR1 SGHVS and CDR2 FNYEAQ. For the CDR3, the DNA is TGTGCCAGCAGCTTAATGGGACAGGGTATGGGGGAGACCCAGTACTTC. This codes for CASSLMGQGMGETQYF.

The chain links TRBV7-8 to TRBJ2-5; the match to TRBD2 covers 7 bases. V shed 7 bases and J 3 bases; nucleotides not matched to a gene: 8. The germline V gene encodes CDR1 SGHVS and CDR2 FQNEAQ. This CDR3 region has 14 residues. CDR3 DNA: TGTGCCAGCATCCCCTCGCGGGGGAAAGAGACCCAGTACTTC. Translated, it gives CASIPSRGKETQYF.

The J gene is TRBJ2-1, the V gene TRBV5-1; D is perhaps TRBD2 (6 bases). Germline CDR1 reads SGHRS; CDR2 reads YFSETQ. This CDR3 contains 16 residues. Trimming stripped 6 bases from V and 1 base from J, with 17 bases between. The DNA for the CDR3 is TGCGCCAGCACAACCGGGCTAGCGCCTTCCTACAATGAGCAGTTCTTC. Residues: CASTTGLAPSYNEQFF.

The table lists this clone with a count of one. The chain's CDR3 is CASSPLSGGVTDTQYF. Here the CDR3 DNA reads TGTGCCAGCAGTCCCCTCTCTGGGGGAGTCACAGATACGCAGTATTTT. The V and J genes are TRBV28 and TRBJ2-3; the D call may be TRBD1 or TRBD2 (5 bases each). The CDR3 is made up of 16 amino acids. Germline V lookup: CDR1 MDHEN, CDR2 SYDVKM. The ends were cut back, 5 bases at V and 2 bases at J, with 17 bases in the middle.